This TCR beta chain comes out of a study of identical twins. General observations from the study: Weaker excess twin sharing was observed in beta out-of-frame sequences.

About this clonotype itself: No antigen is known for it.

Every donor was a healthy Caucasian. TCRdb re-derived calls from the 5' RACE reads in MiXCR, one entry per CDR3 protein. The sample has nearly 650,000 distinct CDR3 sequences, around 7.5% seen once; the top ten hold 1.6%. Germline CDR1 and CDR2: SGHVS and FQNEAQ. The V segment lost 2 bases and the J segment 5 bases; nucleotides outside the gene matches: 7. There are 16 residues in the CDR3. These data were also filed under a second study, of yellow fever vaccine responses in identical twins.

This clonotype was sampled from a woman aged 18-30 years in good health. Sequences were obtained from PBMCs. The J gene is TRBJ2-3, the V gene TRBV7-8; TRBD2 aligns across 10 bases. The CDR3 region has the DNA TGTGCCAGCAGCTTAAGGCTAGCGGGAGTCCTAGATACGCAGTATTTT. This gives the protein CASSLRLAGVLDTQYF.